In this sample, the clone carrying this T cell receptor (beta chain) turned up once. The data were obtained in a study of cytomegalovirus exposure and HLA in healthy donors. CDR1 and CDR2 from the germline V gene are SGHTA and FQGNSA. The CDR3 covers 14 residues. Trimming pared 2 bases from V and 7 bases from J, leaving 11 bases between. PCR was performed using 60 Vbeta and 13 Jbeta primers. This table comes from immunoSEQ multiplex PCR, and its TCRdb copy is limited to in-frame clones, with some not included. The sample contains about 130,000 clones, 85% to 90% of which appear only once. The specimen was PBMCs. The sequence was collected from a woman aged 25 to 39 in good health and CMV-seronegative. This rearrangement joins TRBV7-2 to TRBJ1-4, with D perhaps matching TRBD1 (5 bases). The CDR3: CASSLRGSIEKLFF. The DNA of the CDR3 is TGTGCCAGCAGCTTAAGGGGCAGCATTGAAAAACTGTTTTTT.